Sequencing of this T cell receptor beta chain was carried out in a study of T cells in Graves' hyperthyroidism and ophthalmopathy. Overall study: Peripheral blood was obtained at initial diagnosis, preceding any treatment. Findings and limits, study-wide: The majority of expanded thyroid clonotypes above 0.001 also appeared in blood.

A few counts support this clonotype. Antigen unknown. The investigators amplified TCR beta CDR3 regions from RNA transcripts. Primed by the HTBI set, a first-round RT-PCR was run on the TCR CDR3. MiXCR, run by TCRdb on the multiplex PCR reads, gives a single entry per CDR3 protein. The repertoire holds approximately 400,000 distinct CDR3 sequences, around 15% seen once, with under 30% in the top ten. The clonotype was recovered from a man between 45 and 60 years old with Graves' ophthalmopathy. Sample: blood.

CDR3 nucleotide sequence: TGCAGTGCTGAAAGCGGGAGGACCTACGAGCAGTACTTC. Amino acids: CSAESGRTYEQYF. The chain links TRBV20-1 to TRBJ2-7; 9 nucleotides line up with TRBD2. V lost 5 bases to trimming and J lost 2 bases; unmatched junction nucleotides: 4. The germline V gene encodes CDR1 DFQATT and CDR2 SNEGSKA (reference sequence). The CDR3 is 13 amino acids.